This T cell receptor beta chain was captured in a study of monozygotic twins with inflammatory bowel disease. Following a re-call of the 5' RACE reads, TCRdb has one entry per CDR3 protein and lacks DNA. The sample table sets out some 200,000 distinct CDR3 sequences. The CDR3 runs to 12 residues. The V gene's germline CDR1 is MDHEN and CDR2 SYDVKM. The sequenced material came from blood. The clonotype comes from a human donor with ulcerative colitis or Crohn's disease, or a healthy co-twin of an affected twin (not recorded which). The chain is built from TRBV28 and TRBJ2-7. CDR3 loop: CASKVAGYEQYF.